The clone carrying this T cell receptor (beta chain) turned up a few times. The sample comes from a study of OX40 agonist ivuxolimab in advanced cancers. Looked up from germline, CDR1 is MGHRA and CDR2 is YSYEKL. V was pared by 0 bases and J by 3 bases, with 14 bases between. This CDR3 region has 17 residues. This table comes from immunoSEQ multiplex PCR, and its TCRdb copy is limited to in-frame clones, with some not included. The table includes 48,000 or so clones, about 81% detected once. This sequence was found in an adult with an advanced solid tumor such as melanoma, head and neck, liver or kidney cancer. This sequence joins TRBV4-1 and TRBJ2-2; maybe TRBD2 (5 bases). Sequenced material: CD4+ or CD8+ T cells sorted from blood, taken in a trial of the OX40 agonist ivuxolimab. The CDR3 sequence: CASSQDGLFNDTGELFF. The CDR3, as DNA: TGCGCCAGCAGCCAAGATGGACTTTTCAATGACACCGGGGAGCTGTTTTTT.